Listed here are 32 T cell receptor beta chains from one sample, sequenced in a study of T cells in Graves' hyperthyroidism and ophthalmopathy. Researchers amplified the TCR beta CDR3 regions from RNA transcripts. With the HTBI primer set, the TCR CDR3 went through a first round of RT-PCR. One entry per CDR3 protein results from TCRdb running MiXCR on the multiplex PCR reads. The data show around 490,000 distinct CDR3 sequences, just under 20% seen once. Material for sequencing was blood. The source is a man aged 40-49 years with Graves' ophthalmopathy.

This clonotype was picked up many times. The chain links TRBV3-1 to TRBJ1-6; perhaps TRBD1 as D (6 bases). Deletions cut 4 bases from V and 9 bases from J, with 10 bases between. There are 13 residues in the CDR3. Germline-derived CDR1 and CDR2 are LGHDT and YNNKEL (reference sequence). CDR3 bases: TGTGCCAGCAGCCTTGCGGACAGTTCACCCCTCCACTTT. As protein: CASSLADSSPLHF.

A note on this clonotype: A single base separates this from a much larger clone, so it may be a read error. The V and J genes are TRBV20-1 and TRBJ2-1; D remains ambiguous. The CDR3 totals 15 residues. The germline CDR1 and CDR2 sequences are DFQATT and SNEGSKA (reference sequence). This CDR3 reads CSARALDGFYNEQSF. CDR3 nucleotides: TGCAGTGCTAGAGCCCTGGACGGCTTCTACAATGAGCAGTCCTTC.

Ten or more counts support this clonotype. V and J are TRBV2 and TRBJ1-1, with D possibly TRBD1 on 5 matching bases. CDR1 and CDR2 from the germline V gene are SNHLY and FYNNEI. Trimming removed 5 bases at V and 4 bases at J, with 17 bases between. This CDR3 is built from 15 residues. The CDR3 here is CASSPDSPMSTEAFF. CDR3 DNA sequence: TGTGCCAGCAGTCCCGACAGTCCGATGAGCACTGAAGCTTTCTTT.

The chain links TRBV20-1 to TRBJ1-6; 9 bases match TRBD1. Germline values: CDR1 DFQATT, CDR2 SNEGSKA (reference sequence). V shed 0 bases and J 8 bases; nucleotides not matched to a gene: 8. The CDR3 contains 16 residues. This CDR3 is CSARDLKGQGDSPLHF. CDR3 DNA: TGCAGTGCTAGAGATCTTAAGGGACAGGGTGATTCACCCCTCCACTTT.

This clonotype was seen a handful of times. J is TRBJ2-1 and V is TRBV25-1, with TRBD2 identical over 13 bases. This CDR3 is built from 16 residues. In germline, CDR1 is MGHDK, CDR2 SYGVNS. The V gene end was trimmed by 1 base and the J gene end by 8 bases; junction bases not matched to a gene: 5. The CDR3 is CASSELTSGREYEQFF. CDR3 nucleotide sequence: TGTGCCAGCAGTGAATTAACTAGCGGGAGGGAATATGAGCAGTTCTTC.

As regards this clonotype: A read error is possible here, since a much larger clone lies one base away. The chain joins TRBV18 to TRBJ1-6, with D unresolved. The V gene's germline CDR1 is KGHSH and CDR2 LQKENI. Trimming left V 2 bases short and J 6 bases short, with 14 bases between. The length of the CDR3 is 16 residues. The CDR3 sequence is CASSPLAASPNSPLHF. The CDR3 region has the DNA TGTGCCAGCTCACCATTGGCAGCATCCCCTAATTCACCCCTCCACTTT.

The V call is TRBV20-1, the J call TRBJ1-5; perhaps TRBD1 as D (5 bases). The CDR3 length is 16 residues. V dropped 2 bases and J dropped 4 bases, with 18 bases sitting between them. Germline loops: CDR1 DFQATT, CDR2 SNEGSKA (reference sequence). The CDR3: CSARPQGVPSNQPQHF. CDR3 coding DNA: TGCAGTGCTAGACCGCAAGGGGTCCCTTCGAATCAGCCCCAGCATTTT.

This clonotype was detected ten times or more. The CDR3 DNA reads TGTGCCAGCAGTTATAGCGGGACCGCCAGCGAGCAGTACTTC. This encodes CASSYSGTASEQYF. The chain has TRBV12-3 or TRBV12-4 and TRBJ2-7; 8 nucleotides match TRBD2. CDR3 length: 14 amino acids. J gave up 6 bases and V 4 bases, and 8 bases lay outside the gene matches.

This clonotype has just one count. The gene calls are TRBV29-1 and TRBJ2-6, with D unclear. The germline V gene has CDR1 SQVTM and CDR2 ANQGSEA. The V gene lost 2 bases and the J gene lost 0 bases, with 8 bases spanning the gap. The CDR3 runs 15 residues. CDR3 in amino acids: CSVERGSSGANVLTF. The CDR3 DNA reads as TGCAGCGTTGAACGTGGTAGCTCTGGGGCCAACGTCCTGACTTTC.

The genes are TRBV15 and TRBJ1-1, with D perhaps matching TRBD1 (5 bases). Germline CDR1 is LNHNV and CDR2 is YYDKDF (reference sequence). The germline V and J ends were trimmed by 2 bases and 6 bases, with 13 bases remaining between them. The CDR3 length is 14 residues. CDR3 bases: TGTGCCACCAGCAGATACACAGGTATCCCTGAAGCTTTCTTT. Its translation: CATSRYTGIPEAFF. The full variable domain, its missing parts supplied by reference TRBV15 and TRBJ1-1, is DAMVIQNPRYQVTQFGKPVTLSCSQTLNHNVMYWYQQKSSQAPKLLFHYYDKDFNNEADTPDNFQSRRPNTSFCFLDIRSPGLGDTAMYLCATSRYTGIPEAFFGQGTRLTVV.

This clonotype showed up just a few times. The rearrangement joins TRBV28 to TRBJ1-4; D is ambiguous. CDR3 length equals 15 residues. V was shortened by 4 bases and J by 1 base, with 10 bases between the two germline ends. CDR1 and CDR2 (germline): MDHEN, SYDVKM. CDR3 protein: CASSSLRKTNEKLFF. The DNA for the CDR3 is TGTGCCAGCAGTTCCCTCAGAAAAACTAATGAAAAACTGTTTTTT.

This clonotype was counted between two and nine times. The chain employs TRBV5-5 and TRBJ1-5; TRBD1 aligns across 8 bases. The length of the CDR3 is 15 residues. The junction had 9 bases not matched to a gene; V was cut back by 4 bases and J by 6 bases. Germline CDR1 reads SGHKS; CDR2 reads YYEKEE (reference sequence). CDR3 protein: CASSPTTGALQPQHF. CDR3 nucleotides: TGTGCCAGCAGCCCCACGACAGGGGCACTTCAGCCCCAGCATTTT.

The chain carries TRBV6-5 and TRBJ2-7, with 9 bases matching TRBD1. Germline V CDR1 and CDR2: MNHEY, SVGAGI. The V gene end was trimmed by 2 bases and the J gene end by 6 bases; junction bases not matched to a gene: 5. The CDR3 has 14 amino acids. The CDR3 coding sequence is TGTGCCAGCAGTTACCGGGACAGGGTTCCCGAGCAGTACTTC. Translating gives CASSYRDRVPEQYF.

This clonotype was seen many times. The CDR3 here is CASSLTRTATYEQYF. CDR3 DNA: TGTGCCAGCAGTTTAACGAGGACAGCGACCTACGAGCAGTACTTC. The chain is built from TRBV12-3 or TRBV12-4 and TRBJ2-7, with D possibly TRBD1 on 6 matching bases. Trimming removed 2 bases from V and 2 bases from J, with 13 bases in between. This CDR3 contains 15 residues.

This clonotype was recorded at least ten times. V usage is TRBV6-2 or TRBV6-3 and J usage is TRBJ2-5, with TRBD2 as a possible D gene (7 bases). CDR3 length: 14 residues. Trimming removed 8 bases at V and 5 bases at J, with 18 bases between. Germline loops: CDR1 MNHEY, CDR2 SVGEGT. CDR3 residues: CASYGTGGRETQYF. The CDR3 DNA is TGTGCCAGCTACGGGACGGGGGGCAGGGAGACCCAGTACTTC.

Ten or more counts support this clonotype. V is TRBV7-9 and J is TRBJ1-5, with D unclear. The V gene's germline CDR1 is SEHNR and CDR2 FQNEAQ (reference sequence). This CDR3 spans 13 amino acids. V was clipped by 5 bases and J by 1 base, with 6 bases between them. The CDR3 DNA is TGTGCCAGCAGCATCCAAAGCAATCAGCCCCAGCATTTT. It codes for CASSIQSNQPQHF.

This sequence joins TRBV3-1 and TRBJ2-1, with 11 bases fitting TRBD2. This CDR3 comprises 15 residues. The germline CDR1 and CDR2 sequences are LGHDT and YNNKEL (reference sequence). With 1 base clipped from V and 6 bases from J, the junction kept 2 bases outside the gene matches. DNA for the CDR3: TGTGCCAGCAGCCAAGCACTAGCGGGAGTCAATGAGCAGTTCTTC. Translated: CASSQALAGVNEQFF.

The DNA for the CDR3 is TGTGCCAGCAGCACTCACGTCGGGGTATTGCATTTT. Protein sequence: CASSTHVGVLHF. The genes are TRBV6-2 or TRBV6-3 and TRBJ1-5; D gene unclear. The CDR3 spans 12 residues. Trimming cost V 6 bases and J 15 bases, with 18 bases left between them. Germline V gene lookup returns CDR1 MNHEY and CDR2 SVGEGT.

Of note for this clonotype: This may stem from a read error, because a much larger clone lies one nucleotide away. This chain connects TRBV2 to TRBJ1-6; D remains ambiguous. Germline CDR1 and CDR2: SNHLY and FYNNEI. The CDR3 loop spans 16 amino acids. The CDR3 loop reads CANSEALPSVNSPLHF. In DNA, the CDR3 is TGTGCCAACAGTGAAGCGCTTCCATCGGTGAATTCACCCCTCCACTTT.

This clonotype appeared many times. V gene TRBV7-9 combines with J gene TRBJ1-1, with D possibly TRBD1 on 5 matching bases. This CDR3 comprises 13 residues. V lost 1 base and J lost 3, with 6 bases in between. Germline assignment: CDR1 SEHNR and CDR2 FQNEAQ (reference sequence). The CDR3 is CASSLEGDTEAFF. CDR3 DNA: TGTGCCAGCAGCTTAGAAGGGGACACTGAAGCTTTCTTT.

The chain employs TRBV30 and TRBJ1-5; possible D gene TRBD1, 5 bases. The germline gives CDR1 GTSNPN, CDR2 SVGIG (reference sequence). The CDR3 sequence is 13 residues long. Trimming took 3 bases from V and 4 from J, leaving 10 bases between them. The CDR3 spells CAWSLTENQPQHF. DNA of the CDR3: TGTGCCTGGAGCCTGACAGAGAATCAGCCCCAGCATTTT.

Points on this clonotype: A read error is possible here, since a much larger clone lies one base away. The genes are TRBV24-1 and TRBJ2-7; D is perhaps TRBD1 or TRBD2 (5 bases each). Trimming removed 3 bases from V and 7 bases from J, with 33 bases in between. Germline V gives CDR1 KGHDR, CDR2 SFDVKD. This CDR3 region has 20 residues. CDR3 residues: CATSDDVVARDRGEIEEQYF. In nucleotides, the CDR3 is TGTGCCACCAGTGATGACGTCGTGGCCAGGGACCGAGGGGAGATCGAGGAGCAGTACTTC.

This clonotype was counted a few times. This chain connects TRBV7-9 to TRBJ1-1; a weak D match, TRBD1 (5 bases). The CDR3 loop spans 16 amino acids. CDR1 is SEHNR and CDR2 is FQNEAQ in the germline V gene (reference sequence). Trimming cost V 2 bases and J 4 bases, with 17 bases left between them. CDR3 bases: TGTGCCAGCAGCTTAATGCAGGGCTTAGGTGGCACTGAAGCTTTCTTT. Translating it yields CASSLMQGLGGTEAFF.

This chain connects TRBV28 to TRBJ1-3, with D tentatively TRBD1 (5 bases). Trimming took 2 bases from V and 0 from J, leaving 11 bases between them. The germline V gene has CDR1 MDHEN and CDR2 SYDVKM. The CDR3 length is 16 residues. This CDR3 reads CASSLNGGTSGNTIYF. CDR3 sequence (DNA): TGTGCCAGCAGTTTAAACGGGGGAACCTCTGGAAACACCATATATTTT.

This chain joins TRBV9 and TRBJ2-2, with D unclear. The CDR3 has 15 amino acids. The V end was cut by 2 bases, the J end by 0 bases, with 8 bases between. The germline V gene encodes CDR1 SGDLS and CDR2 YYNGEE. Written as DNA, the CDR3 is TGTGCCAGCAGCGTGCCCCAGACGAACACCGGGGAGCTGTTTTTT. It specifies CASSVPQTNTGELFF.

This chain uses TRBV7-3 with TRBJ2-1, with D maybe TRBD2 (6 bases). V gave up 5 bases and J gave up 7 bases, with 15 bases separating them. The CDR3 extends over 14 amino acids. CDR1 is SGHTA, CDR2 FQGTGA, per germline. The CDR3 loop is CASSLITLANEQFF. As DNA, the CDR3 is TGTGCCAGCAGCCTCATTACTCTAGCGAATGAGCAGTTCTTC.

This clonotype came up a few times. The chain uses TRBV9 and TRBJ2-3; the match to TRBD2 covers 8 bases. The ends lost 4 bases at V and 1 base at J; junction bases unmatched: 5. Germline CDR1 reads SGDLS; CDR2 reads YYNGEE. The CDR3 is 15 amino acids. The CDR3 reads CASSNSGAGTDTQYF. The CDR3 DNA sequence: TGTGCCAGCAGCAATAGCGGGGCCGGCACAGATACGCAGTATTTT. Supplemented by reference TRBV9 and TRBJ2-3, the full variable domain reads DSGVTQTPKHLITATGQRVTLRCSPRSGDLSVYWYQQSLDQGLQFLIQYYNGEERAKGNILERFSAQQFPDLHSELNLSSLELGDSALYFCASSNSGAGTDTQYFGPGTRLTVL.

The rearrangement joins TRBV12-3 or TRBV12-4 to TRBJ2-3; perhaps TRBD1 as D (5 bases). This CDR3 region has 14 residues. The V and J ends lost 1 base and 6 bases respectively, with 11 bases between them. CDR3 DNA sequence: TGTGCCAGCAGTTTAGGGGCACCAGGGGATACGCAGTATTTT. This codes for CASSLGAPGDTQYF.

This clonotype was recorded at least ten times. This chain joins TRBV20-1 and TRBJ2-3; the D is unclear. The CDR3 extends over 13 amino acids. The germline gives CDR1 DFQATT, CDR2 SNEGSKA (reference sequence). Trimming removed 2 bases at V and 8 bases at J, with 14 bases between. The CDR3 bases are TGCAGTGCTAGACTTGTCGGTTCACCTACGCAGTATTTT. It encodes CSARLVGSPTQYF.

This clonotype was seen a few times. This chain uses TRBV29-1 with TRBJ2-3; 7 positions agree with TRBD2. Germline values: CDR1 SQVTM, CDR2 ANQGSEA. CDR3 length equals 13 residues. V shed 5 bases, J shed 5 bases, and the junction held 7 bases outside the gene matches. The CDR3 DNA reads TGCAGCGTTCAGCGGGATTGGCTAGATACGCAGTATTTT. It translates to CSVQRDWLDTQYF.

This clonotype showed up just a few times. The V and J genes are TRBV27 and TRBJ2-6; 12 bases align to TRBD1. The germline V gene has CDR1 MNHEY and CDR2 SMNVEV (reference sequence). The CDR3 consists of 17 residues. V trimming: 7 bases; J trimming: 2 bases; junction bases outside the gene matches: 6. The CDR3 is CASTPGQGAPGANVLTF. The CDR3 DNA sequence: TGTGCCAGCACGCCGGGACAGGGGGCTCCTGGGGCCAACGTCCTGACTTTC.

V usage is TRBV24-1 and J usage is TRBJ2-3; D is ambiguous. The CDR3 loop spans 14 amino acids. Germline CDR1 KGHDR, CDR2 SFDVKD. Trimming removed 5 bases at V and 0 bases at J, with 8 bases between. CDR3 residues: CATSGRVSTDTQYF. The DNA for the CDR3 is TGTGCCACCAGTGGACGAGTTAGCACAGATACGCAGTATTTT.